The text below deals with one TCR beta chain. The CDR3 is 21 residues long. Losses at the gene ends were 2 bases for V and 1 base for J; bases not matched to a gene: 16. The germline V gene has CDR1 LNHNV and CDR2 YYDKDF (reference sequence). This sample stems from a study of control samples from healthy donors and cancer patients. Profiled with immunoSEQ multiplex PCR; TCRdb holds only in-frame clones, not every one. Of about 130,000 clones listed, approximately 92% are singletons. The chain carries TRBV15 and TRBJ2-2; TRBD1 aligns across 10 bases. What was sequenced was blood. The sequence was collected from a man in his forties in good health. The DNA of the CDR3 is TGTGCCACCAGCAGACCGGTCCCGGGACAGGGGTCATGGGAGAACACCGGGGAGCTGTTTTTT. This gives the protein CATSRPVPGQGSWENTGELFF.